This T cell receptor beta chain emerged from a study of shared clonotypes between healthy human individuals. Method: immunoSEQ multiplex PCR; TCRdb's copy keeps in-frame clones and lacks some. Among hundreds of thousands of clones listed, around 87% were seen once. Germline CDR1 GTSNPN, CDR2 SVGIG (reference sequence). With 1 base removed from V and 5 bases from J, the gap between germline ends came to 6 bases. The CDR3 is made up of 12 amino acids. The sample consisted of memory CD8+ T cells sorted from blood. Subset: CD45RO+ cells pooled with CCR7-negative TemRA cells. This chain uses TRBV30 with TRBJ2-1, with D unclear. The source is a man aged 18 to 29 in good health. The CDR3: CAWSEENNEQFF. For the CDR3, the DNA is TGTGCCTGGAGTGAGGAAAACAATGAGCAGTTCTTC.